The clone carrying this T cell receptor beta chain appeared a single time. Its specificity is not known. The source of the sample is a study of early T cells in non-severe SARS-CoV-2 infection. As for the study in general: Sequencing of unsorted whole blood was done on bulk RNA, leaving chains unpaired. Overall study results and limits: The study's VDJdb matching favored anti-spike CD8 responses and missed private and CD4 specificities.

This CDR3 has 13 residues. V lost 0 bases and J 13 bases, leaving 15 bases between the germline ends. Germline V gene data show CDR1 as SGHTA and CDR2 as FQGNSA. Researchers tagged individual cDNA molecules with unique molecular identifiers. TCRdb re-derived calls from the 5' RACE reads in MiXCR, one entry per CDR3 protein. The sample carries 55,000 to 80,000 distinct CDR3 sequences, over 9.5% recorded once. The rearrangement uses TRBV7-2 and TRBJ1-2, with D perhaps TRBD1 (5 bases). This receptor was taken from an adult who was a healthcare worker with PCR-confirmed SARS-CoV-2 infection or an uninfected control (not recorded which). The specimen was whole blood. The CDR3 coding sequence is TGTGCCAGCAGCTTAGCGGACGTCCGCAGGGCCACCTTC. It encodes CASSLADVRRATF.